Described below is a single TCR beta chain sequence and its context. No antigen is known for it. CD45RO-negative, CCR7-selected cells formed the naive CD8 fraction, which excluded terminally differentiated effector memory CD45RA+ cells. The CDR3 runs to 16 residues. The V and J ends lost 8 bases and 6 bases, in that order; junction bases with no gene match: 11. From germline, CDR1 is MDHEN and CDR2 SYDVKM. Assay runs were performed at deep level. TCRdb's table, derived via immunoSEQ multiplex PCR, lists solely in-frame clones and lacks some. The sample has a few million clones, 93% seen once. The record originates from a study of shared clonotypes between healthy human individuals. Background on the study: Plates per donor: three CD4 naive, three CD4 memory, two CD8 naive, one CD8 memory. Study observations and caveats: Sampling used blood alone; tissue repertoires probably differ.

The sequence was collected from a man younger than 30 in good health. Some clones in this sample may be carry-over from other donors' samples. The sequenced material came from naive CD8+ T cells from PBMCs. The chain uses TRBV28 and TRBJ2-7, with TRBD2 matching 15 bases. DNA of the CDR3: TGTGCCAGCTCGGATCCGGGACTAGCGGGAGGTTGCGAGCAGTACTTC. Translated: CASSDPGLAGGCEQYF.